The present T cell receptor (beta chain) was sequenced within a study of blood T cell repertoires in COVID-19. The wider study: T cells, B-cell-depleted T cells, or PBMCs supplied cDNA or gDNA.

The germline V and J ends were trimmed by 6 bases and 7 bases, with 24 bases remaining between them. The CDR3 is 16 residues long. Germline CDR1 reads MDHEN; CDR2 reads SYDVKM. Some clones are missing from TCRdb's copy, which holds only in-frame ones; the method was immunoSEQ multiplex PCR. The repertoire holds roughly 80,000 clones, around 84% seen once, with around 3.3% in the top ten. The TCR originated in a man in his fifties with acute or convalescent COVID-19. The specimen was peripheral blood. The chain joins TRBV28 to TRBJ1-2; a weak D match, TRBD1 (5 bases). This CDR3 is CASSPSLGGARSGYTF. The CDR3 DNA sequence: TGTGCCAGCAGCCCATCCCTCGGAGGGGCGAGGAGTGGCTACACCTTC.